This T cell receptor (beta chain) was captured by sequencing in a study of cytomegalovirus exposure and HLA in healthy donors. The CDR3 extends over 15 amino acids. The germline V gene has CDR1 LGHNA and CDR2 YSLEER. The junction had 3 bases not matched to a gene; V was cut back by 2 bases and J by 2 bases. In the PCR, 60 Vbeta and 13 Jbeta primers were used. TCRdb's table, derived via immunoSEQ multiplex PCR, lists solely in-frame clones and lacks some. The sample comprises about 190,000 clones, about 77% of which are singletons, and under 7% rests with the top ten. Sequencing was performed on PBMCs. This sequence joins TRBV4-3 and TRBJ2-7, with 10 bases aligning to TRBD2. This clonotype originated in a woman in her 30s in good health and CMV-seropositive. The CDR3 sequence is CASSQIAGGPYEQYF. CDR3 in DNA: TGCGCCAGCAGCCAAATAGCGGGGGGACCCTACGAGCAGTACTTC.